This is a list of T cell receptor beta chains from one sample in a study of sequential checkpoint blockade in melanoma. This table comes from immunoSEQ multiplex PCR, and its TCRdb copy is limited to in-frame clones, with some not included. Of 10,000 to 15,000 clones in the sample, roughly 83% were seen once. The sequencing here drew on CD8+ T cells sorted from blood (inferred from file names), taken from a patient given nivolumab and ipilimumab in sequence. All receptors come from a human donor with melanoma. The CDR3 runs from the conserved cysteine through the conserved F or W. A D gene is named only where the DNA matches it firmly. A clone size is listed for some rows: how often the clone was seen (once, few, many), or a class if it is expanded.

D gene: -
V gene: TRBV5-8
clone size: -
J gene: TRBJ1-2
CDR3 protein: CASSLQGVPNYGYTF
CDR3 DNA: TGTGCCAGCAGCCTACAGGGTGTCCCCAACTATGGCTACACCTTC

D gene: TRBD2
V gene: TRBV5-1
clone size: -
J gene: TRBJ2-5
CDR3 protein: CASRTGTSGKETQYF
CDR3 DNA: TGCGCCAGCAGGACCGGGACTAGCGGAAAAGAGACCCAGTACTTC

D gene: TRBD2
V gene: TRBV27
clone size: -
J gene: TRBJ2-7
CDR3 protein: CASSYGTQRGLNEQYF
CDR3 DNA: TGTGCCAGCAGCTACGGGACTCAGCGGGGTCTGAACGAGCAGTACTTC

D gene: -
V gene: TRBV5-8
clone size: few
J gene: TRBJ2-5
CDR3 protein: CASSQEEQAPQETQYF
CDR3 DNA: TGTGCCAGCAGCCAAGAGGAGCAAGCGCCACAAGAGACCCAGTACTTC

D gene: TRBD2
V gene: TRBV28
clone size: -
J gene: TRBJ2-7
CDR3 protein: CASSPLAGSHYEQYF
CDR3 DNA: TGTGCCAGCAGTCCTCTAGCGGGGAGTCACTACGAGCAGTACTTC

D gene: -
V gene: TRBV19
clone size: -
J gene: TRBJ2-3
CDR3 protein: CASSWWGPNTDTQYF
CDR3 DNA: TGTGCCAGTAGTTGGTGGGGCCCGAACACAGATACGCAGTATTTT

D gene: -
V gene: TRBV19
clone size: large
J gene: TRBJ1-5
CDR3 protein: CASSHREPQPQHF
CDR3 DNA: TGTGCCAGTAGTCACAGGGAACCTCAGCCCCAGCATTTT

D gene: TRBD2
V gene: TRBV5-4
clone size: -
J gene: TRBJ2-3
CDR3 protein: CASSDLAGAGDTQYF
CDR3 DNA: TGTGCCAGCAGCGACCTAGCGGGGGCTGGAGATACGCAGTATTTT

D gene: -
V gene: TRBV21-1
clone size: -
J gene: TRBJ2-7
CDR3 protein: CASSKDPSGGTYEQYF
CDR3 DNA: TGTGCCAGCAGCAAAGATCCTAGCGGGGGGACCTACGAGCAGTACTTC

D gene: -
V gene: TRBV28
clone size: -
J gene: TRBJ2-1
CDR3 protein: CAISRDTSYNEQFF
CDR3 DNA: TGTGCCATCTCGAGGGACACATCCTACAATGAGCAGTTCTTC

D gene: -
V gene: TRBV6-1
clone size: -
J gene: TRBJ2-2
CDR3 protein: CASSGGYRTGELFF
CDR3 DNA: TGTGCCAGCAGTGGGGGCTATAGGACCGGGGAGCTGTTTTTT

D gene: -
V gene: TRBV7-9
clone size: -
J gene: TRBJ1-1
CDR3 protein: CASSRSGNTEAFF
CDR3 DNA: TGTGCCAGCAGCCGATCAGGAAACACTGAAGCTTTCTTT

D gene: -
V gene: TRBV7-3
clone size: few
J gene: TRBJ2-7
CDR3 protein: CASSTSQGSEQYF
CDR3 DNA: TGTGCCAGCAGCACCAGCCAGGGCTCCGAGCAGTACTTC

D gene: -
V gene: TRBV27
clone size: -
J gene: TRBJ2-7
CDR3 protein: CASSLLSDRTDSMYF
CDR3 DNA: TGTGCCAGCAGTTTATTGAGCGACAGAACCGATAGTATGTACTTC

D gene: TRBD1
V gene: TRBV19
clone size: -
J gene: TRBJ2-7
CDR3 protein: CASSPGQGATYEQYF
CDR3 DNA: TGTGCCAGTAGTCCGGGACAGGGGGCCACCTACGAGCAGTACTTC

D gene: TRBD2
V gene: TRBV5-1
clone size: -
J gene: TRBJ2-7
CDR3 protein: CASSAGTGGGGEQYF
CDR3 DNA: TGCGCCAGCAGCGCCGGGACCGGTGGGGGAGGGGAGCAGTACTTC

D gene: TRBD2
V gene: TRBV9
clone size: -
J gene: TRBJ2-1
CDR3 protein: CASSPQRGAYNEQFF
CDR3 DNA: TGTGCCAGCAGCCCCCAGCGGGGGGCCTACAATGAGCAGTTCTTC

D gene: TRBD1
V gene: TRBV4-3
clone size: -
J gene: TRBJ1-4
CDR3 protein: CASSQGTGATNEKLFF
CDR3 DNA: TGCGCCAGCAGCCAAGGGACAGGGGCAACTAATGAAAAACTGTTTTTT

D gene: -
V gene: TRBV4-1
clone size: -
J gene: TRBJ2-7
CDR3 protein: CASSQDQGGSYEQYF
CDR3 DNA: TGCGCCAGCAGCCAAGACCAGGGGGGAAGCTACGAGCAGTACTTC

D gene: -
V gene: TRBV10-3
clone size: -
J gene: TRBJ1-1
CDR3 protein: CAISEAGPGGIVNTEAFF
CDR3 DNA: TGTGCCATCAGTGAGGCCGGCCCCGGAGGTATAGTGAACACTGAAGCTTTCTTT

D gene: -
V gene: TRBV7-7
clone size: -
J gene: TRBJ2-5
CDR3 protein: CASSLVGSGETQYF
CDR3 DNA: TGTGCTAGCAGCTTAGTTGGTAGCGGCGAGACCCAGTACTTC

D gene: TRBD2
V gene: TRBV29-1
clone size: -
J gene: TRBJ2-5
CDR3 protein: CSVDLRGGLFETQYF
CDR3 DNA: TGCAGCGTTGACCTTCGGGGGGGCCTCTTCGAGACCCAGTACTTC

D gene: -
V gene: TRBV5-1
clone size: -
J gene: TRBJ1-3
CDR3 protein: CASTGIRDSGNTIYF
CDR3 DNA: TGCGCCAGCACCGGGATACGAGACTCTGGAAACACCATATATTTT

D gene: -
V gene: TRBV6-1
clone size: -
J gene: TRBJ2-7
CDR3 protein: CASSVRVMDSSYEQYF
CDR3 DNA: TGTGCCAGCAGTGTGCGGGTAATGGACAGCTCCTACGAGCAGTACTTC

D gene: TRBD2
V gene: TRBV13
clone size: -
J gene: TRBJ2-3
CDR3 protein: CASSLGGSGGQDTQYF
CDR3 DNA: TGTGCCAGCAGCTTAGGAGGTAGCGGGGGGCAAGATACGCAGTATTTT

D gene: -
V gene: TRBV27
clone size: once
J gene: TRBJ1-1
CDR3 protein: CASSLGGAGEAFF
CDR3 DNA: TGTGCCAGCAGTCTAGGAGGGGCGGGTGAAGCTTTCTTT

D gene: -
V gene: TRBV2
clone size: -
J gene: TRBJ1-1
CDR3 protein: CASSEYTGRGTEAFF
CDR3 DNA: TGTGCCAGCAGTGAATATACAGGGAGGGGCACTGAAGCTTTCTTT

D gene: TRBD1
V gene: TRBV28
clone size: -
J gene: TRBJ2-6
CDR3 protein: CASSFIGQGAPGANVLTF
CDR3 DNA: TGTGCCAGCAGTTTTATAGGACAGGGGGCGCCGGGGGCCAACGTCCTGACTTTC

D gene: -
V gene: TRBV7-6
clone size: -
J gene: TRBJ1-1
CDR3 protein: CASSLAGAGTEAFF
CDR3 DNA: TGTGCCAGCAGCTTAGCGGGGGCGGGTACTGAAGCTTTCTTT

D gene: TRBD2
V gene: TRBV6-1
clone size: few
J gene: TRBJ2-3
CDR3 protein: CASSTIGGGKDTQYF
CDR3 DNA: TGTGCCAGCAGTACGATCGGGGGGGGGAAGGATACGCAGTATTTT

D gene: TRBD1
V gene: TRBV30
clone size: -
J gene: TRBJ2-1
CDR3 protein: CAWRKTGDAGNEQFF
CDR3 DNA: TGTGCCTGGAGAAAGACAGGGGATGCGGGCAATGAGCAGTTCTTC

D gene: -
V gene: TRBV27
clone size: few
J gene: TRBJ2-4
CDR3 protein: CASSLSRSGIQYF
CDR3 DNA: TGTGCCAGCAGTTTATCTAGATCCGGCATTCAGTACTTC

D gene: -
V gene: TRBV4-2
clone size: once
J gene: TRBJ2-7
CDR3 protein: CASSHLPDEQYF
CDR3 DNA: TGTGCCAGCAGCCACCTCCCAGACGAGCAGTACTTC

D gene: -
V gene: TRBV5-1
clone size: -
J gene: TRBJ1-3
CDR3 protein: CASSLELGAWPGNTIYF
CDR3 DNA: TGCGCCAGCAGCTTGGAGCTGGGGGCCTGGCCCGGGAACACCATATATTTT

D gene: TRBD1
V gene: TRBV29-1
clone size: -
J gene: TRBJ1-2
CDR3 protein: CSGTEGAGYGYTF
CDR3 DNA: TGCAGCGGTACTGAGGGGGCAGGCTATGGCTACACCTTC

D gene: TRBD2
V gene: TRBV27
clone size: few
J gene: TRBJ2-3
CDR3 protein: CASSSRIGLLERGGLGDTQYF
CDR3 DNA: TGTGCCAGCAGTTCTCGAATCGGGTTGTTGGAACGGGGGGGCCTTGGGGATACGCAGTATTTT

D gene: TRBD2
V gene: TRBV27
clone size: -
J gene: TRBJ2-3
CDR3 protein: CASSSTSGGGRNTQYF
CDR3 DNA: TGTGCCAGCAGCTCCACCTCGGGCGGGGGGCGGAATACGCAGTATTTT

D gene: TRBD1
V gene: TRBV7-3
clone size: -
J gene: TRBJ1-2
CDR3 protein: CASSLGQGLYGYTF
CDR3 DNA: TGTGCCAGCAGCTTGGGACAGGGCCTCTATGGCTACACCTTC

D gene: -
V gene: TRBV9
clone size: -
J gene: TRBJ2-1
CDR3 protein: CASSLVGGGNNEQFF
CDR3 DNA: TGTGCCAGCAGCCTAGTAGGCGGGGGCAACAATGAGCAGTTCTTC

D gene: TRBD2
V gene: TRBV29-1
clone size: -
J gene: TRBJ2-7
CDR3 protein: CSVAGTTSPYEQYF
CDR3 DNA: TGCAGCGTTGCCGGGACTACCAGCCCCTACGAGCAGTACTTC

D gene: -
V gene: TRBV5-1
clone size: few
J gene: TRBJ1-6
CDR3 protein: CASSLEQGSPLHF
CDR3 DNA: TGCGCCAGCAGCTTGGAGCAGGGTTCACCCCTCCACTTT

D gene: -
V gene: TRBV10-3
clone size: -
J gene: TRBJ1-1
CDR3 protein: CAIRQENTEAFF
CDR3 DNA: TGTGCCATCCGACAGGAGAACACTGAAGCTTTCTTT

D gene: -
V gene: TRBV2
clone size: -
J gene: TRBJ2-6
CDR3 protein: CASRETQGSGANVLTF
CDR3 DNA: TGTGCCAGCAGGGAAACACAGGGATCTGGGGCCAACGTCCTGACTTTC

D gene: TRBD2
V gene: TRBV7-9
clone size: -
J gene: TRBJ2-5
CDR3 protein: CASSPGLAEAYQETQYF
CDR3 DNA: TGTGCCAGCAGCCCAGGACTAGCGGAAGCGTACCAAGAGACCCAGTACTTC

D gene: TRBD1
V gene: TRBV7-9
clone size: few
J gene: TRBJ2-7
CDR3 protein: CASSLVGQGTVTYEQYF
CDR3 DNA: TGTGCCAGCAGCTTAGTAGGACAGGGAACTGTAACCTACGAGCAGTACTTC

D gene: TRBD2
V gene: TRBV9
clone size: -
J gene: TRBJ2-1
CDR3 protein: CASSVEGLTYNEQFF
CDR3 DNA: TGTGCCAGCAGCGTAGAGGGACTAACATACAATGAGCAGTTCTTC

D gene: -
V gene: TRBV29-1
clone size: -
J gene: TRBJ2-7
CDR3 protein: CSVGSGDREQYF
CDR3 DNA: TGCAGCGTTGGGTCGGGGGATCGCGAGCAGTACTTC

D gene: -
V gene: TRBV19
clone size: -
J gene: TRBJ2-2
CDR3 protein: CASETGSAGELFF
CDR3 DNA: TGTGCCAGCGAAACAGGGAGCGCCGGGGAGCTGTTTTTT

D gene: TRBD1
V gene: TRBV7-9
clone size: once
J gene: TRBJ2-7
CDR3 protein: CAGSPWTGTAYEQYF
CDR3 DNA: TGTGCCGGCAGCCCCTGGACAGGGACGGCCTACGAGCAGTACTTC

D gene: TRBD1
V gene: TRBV19
clone size: few
J gene: TRBJ1-5
CDR3 protein: CASSNRGLSDQPQHF
CDR3 DNA: TGTGCCAGTAGTAACAGGGGGCTATCGGATCAGCCCCAGCATTTT

D gene: -
V gene: TRBV7-9
clone size: -
J gene: TRBJ2-2
CDR3 protein: CASSPTSTGELFF
CDR3 DNA: TGTGCCAGCAGCCCCACTAGCACCGGGGAGCTGTTTTTT

D gene: -
V gene: TRBV5-8
clone size: -
J gene: TRBJ1-1
CDR3 protein: CASSLGGGPGDEAFF
CDR3 DNA: TGTGCCAGCAGCTTGGGGGGGGGCCCAGGGGATGAAGCTTTCTTT

D gene: TRBD1
V gene: TRBV30
clone size: -
J gene: TRBJ1-4
CDR3 protein: CAWSVLLDRSSEKLFF
CDR3 DNA: TGTGCCTGGAGTGTTTTATTGGACAGGTCGAGTGAAAAACTGTTTTTT